The sample holds many counts of the clone carrying this TCR beta chain. As yet, its antigen is unknown. Each CDR3 protein gets one entry after TCRdb re-called the RACE reads with MiXCR. The repertoire includes 350,000 to 400,000 distinct CDR3 sequences, about 6.9% of them detected once, and 4.5% to 6% sits in the top ten. The record originates from a study of human T cells and chemical hapten exposure. Findings of the study overall: More PT1 expanded TCRs went with higher patch test scores.

V trimming: 3 bases; J trimming: 2 bases; junction bases outside the gene matches: 4. CDR1 is SGHRS and CDR2 is YFSETQ in the germline V gene. The CDR3 is 16 amino acids. Described time point: patch test 2, 6 weeks after DPC sensitization. Treatment reported: therapeutic diphenylcyclopropenone sensitization with weekly scalp DPC. Here the sequenced sample was whole blood, taken in connection with sensitization to the hapten diphenylcyclopropenone (DPC). The clonotype originates from a woman aged 18 to 35 with alopecia areata. Some clones in this sample may be carry-over from other donors' samples. V is TRBV5-1 and J is TRBJ2-3, with 12 bases fitting TRBD2. The DNA of the CDR3 is TGCGCCAGCAGCTCTAGCGGGGGGGCCATCACAGATACGCAGTATTTT. As protein: CASSSSGGAITDTQYF.